This T cell receptor (beta chain) was sequenced for a study of beta chain features in type 1 diabetes. Study-wide findings and caveats: Within the patient group, naive, central memory and Treg TCRB repertoires appeared more similar to each other than within healthy donors. TCRB CDR3s were moderately but significantly shorter in Type 1 diabetes patients in all four CD4+ subsets.

This clone was counted a few times. Its antigen is still unknown. Per germline, CDR1 ENHRY and CDR2 SYGVKD. This CDR3 has 13 amino acids. Trimming took 11 bases from V and 0 from J, leaving 13 bases between them. Sorted cells reached over 95% purity in every population. As every portion of the isolated RNA was reverse transcribed, the sequencing read expressed TCRB transcripts. The assay was immunoSEQ multiplex PCR, and TCRdb's table has in-frame clones only and misses some. This repertoire shows some 240,000 clones, roughly 17% found once; its top ten account for approximately 0.086%. The genes are TRBV10-3 and TRBJ2-5; tentative D call: TRBD2 (6 bases). The sample taken for sequencing was naive CD4+ T cells from blood. The TCR was taken from a man in his thirties or forties with type 1 diabetes. For the CDR3, the DNA is TGTGCCGTCGGACTAACGTACCAAGAGACCCAGTACTTC. This gives the protein CAVGLTYQETQYF.